The source of this TCR beta chain is a study of blood T cell repertoires in COVID-19. Study details: COVID-19 samples from acute and convalescent phases originated in the United States, Italy and Spain.

Measured with immunoSEQ multiplex PCR; TCRdb has only the in-frame clones, and not every one. This table holds some 200,000 clones, just under 90% found once. The source material was peripheral blood. The clonotype originates from a man aged 18 to 29 with active or convalescent COVID-19.

CDR3 sequence (DNA): TGTGCCTGGAGGTTACAGAACACCGGGGAGCTGTTTTTT. Encoded protein: CAWRLQNTGELFF. The chain carries TRBV30 and TRBJ2-2; D is uncertain. From germline, CDR1 is GTSNPN and CDR2 SVGIG (reference sequence). V was pared by 3 bases and J by 1 base, with 6 bases between. CDR3 length: 13 residues.